The present T cell receptor (beta chain) was sequenced within a study of T-cell memory formation after mild COVID-19. Between the trimmed V and J ends, which lost 8 bases and 3 bases, there was a span of 8 bases. This CDR3 spans 12 amino acids. Germline V gene data show CDR1 as SNHLY and CDR2 as FYNNEI. TCRdb re-analysed the 5' RACE reads in MiXCR, keeping a single row per CDR3 protein. The sample consists of some 120,000 distinct CDR3 sequences, approximately 15% of them appearing once. This clonotype was counted a few times. The rearrangement uses TRBV2 and TRBJ2-4, with unresolved D. This TCR came from a man younger than 35 who had mild COVID-19 (a few samples of this study predate the infection). Cell type and time point are not known. Sequencing was performed on PBMCs or a T cell subset sorted from them (not recorded which). The CDR3 nucleotides are TGTGCCAGCCTGGGGAACAAAAACATTCAGTACTTC. Residues: CASLGNKNIQYF.